This TCR beta chain was profiled in a study of Ad26.COV2.S vaccination and SARS-CoV-2 variants. Across the study: Ad26.COV2.S arm of COV1001 included the donor. Ad26.COV2.S given intramuscularly, once or twice 56 days apart.

Treatment described: around 19 received Ad26.COV2.S at low or high dose, single or two shots; several received placebo; per-sample allocation not given. The samples were gathered on day 63 after the first injection of vaccine or placebo. Between the trimmed V and J ends, which lost 0 bases and 6 bases, there was a span of 11 bases. The V gene's germline CDR1 is SGHAT and CDR2 FQNNGV. The CDR3 has 14 residues. The repertoire was sequenced with immunoSEQ multiplex PCR; TCRdb's copy has only in-frame clones and lacks some. The sample consists of 350,000 to 400,000 clones, roughly nine tenths of them appearing once.

The source of this sequence is a person between 18 and 60 years old who received the Ad26.COV2.S COVID-19 vaccine or a placebo. The V call is TRBV11-2, the J call TRBJ2-5, with D possibly called TRBD1 or TRBD2 (6 bases each). Sample: peripheral blood, taken in a trial of Ad26.COV2.S vaccine versus placebo. The CDR3 spells CASSLDGGIKTQYF. In DNA, the CDR3 is TGTGCCAGCAGCTTAGACGGGGGCATAAAGACCCAGTACTTC.